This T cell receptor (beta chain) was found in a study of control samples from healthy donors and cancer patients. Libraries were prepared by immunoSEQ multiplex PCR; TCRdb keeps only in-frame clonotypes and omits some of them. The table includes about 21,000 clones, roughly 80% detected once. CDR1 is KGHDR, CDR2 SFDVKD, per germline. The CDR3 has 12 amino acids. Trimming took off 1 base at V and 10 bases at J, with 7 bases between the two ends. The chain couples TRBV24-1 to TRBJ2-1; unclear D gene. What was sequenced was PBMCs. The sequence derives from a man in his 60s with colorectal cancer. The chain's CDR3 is CATSDFGREQFF. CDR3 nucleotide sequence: TGTGCCACCAGTGATTTTGGGCGGGAGCAGTTCTTC.